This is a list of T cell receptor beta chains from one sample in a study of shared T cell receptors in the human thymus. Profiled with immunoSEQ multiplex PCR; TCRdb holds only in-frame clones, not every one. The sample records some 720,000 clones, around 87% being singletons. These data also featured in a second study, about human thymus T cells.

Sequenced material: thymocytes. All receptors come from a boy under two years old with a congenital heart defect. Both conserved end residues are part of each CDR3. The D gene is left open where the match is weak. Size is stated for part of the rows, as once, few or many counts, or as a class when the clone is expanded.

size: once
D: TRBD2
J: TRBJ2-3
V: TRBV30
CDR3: CAWRGSGGTDTQYF
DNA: TGTGCCTGGAGAGGAAGCGGGGGCACAGATACGCAGTATTTT

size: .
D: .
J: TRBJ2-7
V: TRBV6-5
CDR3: CASTPSGQPYEQYF
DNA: TGTGCCAGCACTCCCTCAGGGCAGCCCTACGAGCAGTACTTC

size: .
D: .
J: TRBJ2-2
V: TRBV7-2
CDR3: CASSRTSPSLPSAGELFF
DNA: TGTGCCAGCAGCCGCACCAGTCCTAGTTTACCCTCTGCCGGGGAGCTGTTTTTT

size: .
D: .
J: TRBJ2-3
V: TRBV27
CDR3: CASSSGLITDTQYF
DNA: TGTGCCAGCAGTTCCGGACTAATCACAGATACGCAGTATTTT

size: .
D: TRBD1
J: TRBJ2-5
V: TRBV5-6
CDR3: CASSSHTATGEETQYF
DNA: TGTGCCAGCAGCTCCCACACCGCGACAGGGGAAGAGACCCAGTACTTC

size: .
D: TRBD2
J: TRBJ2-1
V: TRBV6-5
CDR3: CASSYSSGGGYEQFF
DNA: TGTGCCAGCAGTTACTCGAGCGGGGGGGGTTATGAGCAGTTCTTC

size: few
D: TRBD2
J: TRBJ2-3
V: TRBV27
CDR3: CASSPGGLAVEGTDTQYF
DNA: TGTGCCAGCAGCCCCGGGGGACTAGCGGTCGAAGGCACAGATACGCAGTATTTT

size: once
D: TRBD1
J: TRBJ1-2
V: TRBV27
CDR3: CASSPHSPTGGSYYGYTF
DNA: TGTGCCAGCAGTCCTCACAGTCCAACAGGGGGATCATACTATGGCTACACCTTC

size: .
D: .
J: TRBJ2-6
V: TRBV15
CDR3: CATSEEATTTSGANVLTF
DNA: TGTGCCACCAGCGAGGAGGCGACTACTACCTCTGGGGCCAACGTCCTGACTTTC

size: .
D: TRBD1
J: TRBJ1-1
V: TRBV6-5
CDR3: CASSWDRGWTEAFF
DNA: TGTGCCAGCAGTTGGGACAGGGGGTGGACTGAAGCTTTCTTT

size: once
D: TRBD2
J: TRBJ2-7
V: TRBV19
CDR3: CASRKSSGSVSYEQYF
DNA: TGTGCCAGTAGGAAGAGTAGCGGGTCTGTCTCCTACGAGCAGTACTTC

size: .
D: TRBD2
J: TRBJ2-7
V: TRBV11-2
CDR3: CASSLGRLLAGVYEQYF
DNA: TGTGCCAGCAGCTTAGGCCGCCTTCTAGCGGGAGTTTACGAGCAGTACTTC

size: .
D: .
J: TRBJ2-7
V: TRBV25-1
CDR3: CATITRCHRPSYEQYF
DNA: TGTGCCACCATCACACGCTGCCACAGACCCTCCTACGAGCAGTACTTC

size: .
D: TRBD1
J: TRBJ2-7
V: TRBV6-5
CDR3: CASSYRTGNSYEQYF
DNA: TGTGCCAGCAGTTACCGGACAGGGAATTCCTACGAGCAGTACTTC

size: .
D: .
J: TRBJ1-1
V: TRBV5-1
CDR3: CASSHPLGGENTEAFF
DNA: TGCGCCAGCAGCCACCCTCTAGGGGGGGAGAACACTGAAGCTTTCTTT

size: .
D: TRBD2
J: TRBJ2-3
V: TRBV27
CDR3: CASSSFSREELADTQYF
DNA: TGTGCCAGCAGTTCATTCTCTCGGGAGGAGCTAGCAGATACGCAGTATTTT

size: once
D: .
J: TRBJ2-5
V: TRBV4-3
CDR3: CASSQGGPRETQYF
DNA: TGCGCCAGCAGCCAAGGGGGCCCACGGGAGACCCAGTACTTC

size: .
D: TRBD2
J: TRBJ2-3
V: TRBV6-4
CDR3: CASSDDPGTSDTDTQYF
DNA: TGTGCCAGCAGTGACGATCCCGGGACTAGCGACACAGATACGCAGTATTTT

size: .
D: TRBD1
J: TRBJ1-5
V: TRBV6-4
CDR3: CASSDSPGGDQPQHF
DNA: TGTGCCAGCAGTGACTCTCCAGGGGGAGATCAGCCCCAGCATTTT

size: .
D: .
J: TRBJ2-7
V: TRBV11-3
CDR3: CASSLDQREQYF
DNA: TGTGCCAGCAGCTTAGATCAGAGGGAGCAGTACTTC

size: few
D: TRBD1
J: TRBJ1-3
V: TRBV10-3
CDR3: CAISDGTGVPDSGNTIYF
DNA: TGTGCCATCAGTGATGGGACAGGGGTCCCCGACTCTGGAAACACCATATATTTT

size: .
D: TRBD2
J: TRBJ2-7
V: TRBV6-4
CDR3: CASRPQTSLSSYEQYF
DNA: TGTGCCAGCAGGCCACAGACTAGCCTTAGCTCCTACGAGCAGTACTTC

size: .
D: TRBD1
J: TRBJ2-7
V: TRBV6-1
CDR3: CASSEVDLGTGGCYEQYF
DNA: TGTGCCAGCAGTGAAGTAGATCTGGGGACAGGGGGTTGCTACGAGCAGTACTTC

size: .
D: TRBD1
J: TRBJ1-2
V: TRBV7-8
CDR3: CASSPRQGSYGYTF
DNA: TGTGCCAGCAGCCCGAGACAGGGGAGCTATGGCTACACCTTC

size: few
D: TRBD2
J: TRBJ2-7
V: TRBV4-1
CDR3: CASSQPLAERYEQYF
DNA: TGCGCCAGCAGCCAGCCCCTAGCGGAACGCTACGAGCAGTACTTC

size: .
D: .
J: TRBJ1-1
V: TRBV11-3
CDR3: CASSLEGARTEAFF
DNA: TGTGCCAGCAGCTTAGAGGGGGCGCGGACTGAAGCTTTCTTT

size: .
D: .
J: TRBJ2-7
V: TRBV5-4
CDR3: CASSQHETVSYEQYF
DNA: TGTGCCAGCAGCCAGCACGAGACAGTTTCCTACGAGCAGTACTTC

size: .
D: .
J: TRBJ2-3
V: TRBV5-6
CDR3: CASSHGRGTDTQYF
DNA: TGTGCCAGCAGCCACGGAAGGGGTACAGATACGCAGTATTTT

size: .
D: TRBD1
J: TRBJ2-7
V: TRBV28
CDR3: CASSKPGQGSYEQYF
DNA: TGTGCCAGCAGTAAACCGGGACAGGGGTCCTACGAGCAGTACTTC

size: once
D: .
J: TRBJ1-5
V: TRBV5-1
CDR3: CASSPGFDSNQPQHF
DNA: TGCGCCAGCAGCCCCGGGTTCGATAGCAATCAGCCCCAGCATTTT

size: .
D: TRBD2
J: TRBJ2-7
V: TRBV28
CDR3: CASSLERGGREQYF
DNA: TGTGCCAGCAGTTTAGAGCGGGGGGGCCGCGAGCAGTACTTC

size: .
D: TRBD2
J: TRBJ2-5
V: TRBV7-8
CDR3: CASSNGLAGWDF
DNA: TGTGCCAGCAGCAACGGACTAGCGGGATGGGACTTC

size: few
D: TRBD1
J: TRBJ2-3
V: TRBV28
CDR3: CASSPTGQPGQGPSTDTQYF
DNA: TGTGCCAGCAGCCCAACCGGGCAACCGGGACAGGGACCTAGCACAGATACGCAGTATTTT

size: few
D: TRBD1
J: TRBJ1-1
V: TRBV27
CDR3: CASSPGQGLNTEAFF
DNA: TGTGCCAGCAGTCCCGGACAGGGGCTGAACACTGAAGCTTTCTTT

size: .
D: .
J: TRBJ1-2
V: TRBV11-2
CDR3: CASSYSYREGYYGYTF
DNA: TGTGCCAGCAGCTATTCATACAGGGAGGGGTACTATGGCTACACCTTC

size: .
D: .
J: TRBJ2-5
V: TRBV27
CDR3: CASSLPRAELQETQYF
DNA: TGTGCCAGCAGTTTACCCAGGGCAGAATTACAAGAGACCCAGTACTTC

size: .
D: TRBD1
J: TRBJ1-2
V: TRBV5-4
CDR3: CASSLGTYRGYGYTF
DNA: TGTGCCAGCAGCTTGGGGACCTACAGGGGGTATGGCTACACCTTC

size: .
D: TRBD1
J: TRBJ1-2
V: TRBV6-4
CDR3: CASSDRGGPGGYTF
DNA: TGTGCCAGCAGTGACCGAGGGGGCCCGGGGGGCTACACCTTC

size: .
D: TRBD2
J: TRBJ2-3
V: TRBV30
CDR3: CAWSVGAGRTDTQYF
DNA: TGTGCCTGGAGTGTCGGAGCGGGACGCACAGATACGCAGTATTTT